The 21 T cell receptor beta chains given below trace back to one sample, sequenced in a study of CD8+ T cells in alopecia areata. Treatment in this sample: oral pan-JAK inhibitor, 5-10 mg twice daily. Once RNA had been extracted, it was reverse transcribed into cDNA to act as the sequencing template. This table comes from immunoSEQ multiplex PCR, and its TCRdb copy is limited to in-frame clones, with some not included. The data contain about 200,000 clones, more than 55% of them seen just once; the ten biggest clones take up 1.3%. The material sequenced was CD4+ T cells sorted from blood, taken between weeks 49 and 50, from a patient treated with tofacitinib. These receptor sequences come from a human donor with alopecia areata.

The chain has TRBV13 and TRBJ1-1; possibly TRBD1 for D (5 bases). V was cut by 5 bases and J by 8 bases, with 18 bases left in between. Germline V gene lookup returns CDR1 PRHDT and CDR2 FYEKMQ (reference sequence). This CDR3 region has 14 residues. DNA for the CDR3: TGTGCCAGCAGCAGAATTGGGGGAACTAGAGAAGCTTTCTTT. Amino acid sequence: CASSRIGGTREAFF.

This clone was detected a few times. This chain joins TRBV29-1 and TRBJ1-1; D unclear. The germline V gene has CDR1 SQVTM and CDR2 ANQGSEA. The V end was cut by 4 bases, the J end by 3 bases, with 12 bases between. CDR3 length: 13 residues. The CDR3 DNA is TGCAGCGTTGCATTGTCGACCGACACTGAAGCTTTCTTT. Its protein is CSVALSTDTEAFF.

The chain employs TRBV30 and TRBJ2-3; 7 nucleotides line up with TRBD2. Germline CDR1 reads GTSNPN; CDR2 reads SVGIG (reference sequence). The CDR3 loop spans 14 amino acids. The J segment lost 6 bases and the V segment lost 0 bases, leaving 6 bases of the junction unmatched. The CDR3 DNA reads TGTGCCTGGAGTGTACGTAGAGCGGGGGATACGCAGTATTTT. Translation gives CAWSVRRAGDTQYF. Full variable domain (missing parts from reference TRBV30 and TRBJ2-3): SQTIHQWPATLVQPVGSPLSLECTVEGTSNPNLYWYRQAAGRGLQLLFYSVGIGQISSEVPQNLSASRPQDRQFILSSKKLLLSDSGFYLCAWSVRRAGDTQYFGPGTRLTVL.

The chain combines TRBV29-1 with TRBJ2-7, with D maybe TRBD2 (6 bases). Germline V gives CDR1 SQVTM, CDR2 ANQGSEA. V lost 5 bases and J 6 bases, leaving 14 bases between the germline ends. The CDR3 extends over 12 amino acids. CDR3 residues: CSVSVGGGEQYF. CDR3 DNA: TGCAGCGTTTCCGTGGGGGGTGGCGAGCAGTACTTC.

This clone was recorded a few times. This chain joins TRBV29-1 and TRBJ1-2; D possibly corresponds to TRBD1 (5 bases). V was trimmed by 3 bases and J by 2 bases, leaving 13 bases between them. The CDR3 has 14 residues. The germline CDR1 and CDR2 sequences are SQVTM and ANQGSEA. This chain's CDR3 is CSVDSSQGNYGYTF. DNA for the CDR3: TGCAGCGTTGACTCGTCTCAGGGAAACTATGGCTACACCTTC. Drawing the rest from reference TRBV29-1 and TRBJ1-2, the complete variable domain is SAVISQKPSRDICQRGTSLTIQCQVDSQVTMMFWYRQQPGQSLTLIATANQGSEATYESGFVIDKFPISRPNLTFSTLTVSNMSPEDSSIYLCSVDSSQGNYGYTFGSGTRLTVV.

The chain joins TRBV9 to TRBJ1-1, with a tentative D call TRBD1 (6 bases). The germline V gene encodes CDR1 SGDLS and CDR2 YYNGEE. Trimming pared 1 base from V and 1 base from J, leaving 8 bases between. This CDR3 spans 14 amino acids. The CDR3 sequence is CASSVQQGNTEAFF. As DNA, the CDR3 is TGTGCCAGCAGCGTACAACAGGGGAACACTGAAGCTTTCTTT. The full variable domain, completed using reference TRBV9 and TRBJ1-1, is DSGVTQTPKHLITATGQRVTLRCSPRSGDLSVYWYQQSLDQGLQFLIQYYNGEERAKGNILERFSAQQFPDLHSELNLSSLELGDSALYFCASSVQQGNTEAFFGQGTRLTVV.

The CDR3 region has the DNA TGTGCCAGCAGCTTACCGGGACAGGGAATTGGTGATACGCAGTATTTT. It translates to CASSLPGQGIGDTQYF. V usage is TRBV5-4 and J usage is TRBJ2-3, with 9 bases lining up with TRBD1. Trimming took 2 bases from V and 6 from J; bases not matched to a gene: 10. This CDR3 comprises 16 residues. Germline CDR1 is SGHNT and CDR2 is YYREEE (reference sequence). The full variable domain, rest sourced from reference TRBV5-4 and TRBJ2-3, is ETGVTQSPTHLIKTRGQQVTLRCSSQSGHNTVSWYQQALGQGPQFIFQYYREEENGRGNFPPRFSGLQFPNYSSELNVNALELDDSALYLCASSLPGQGIGDTQYFGPGTRLTVL.

In this sample, this clone turned up a few times. V is TRBV2 and J is TRBJ2-5; no clear D. The V and J ends lost 5 bases and 4 bases respectively, with 11 bases between them. There are 13 residues in the CDR3. Germline values: CDR1 SNHLY, CDR2 FYNNEI. The CDR3 region has the DNA TGTGCCAGCAGTTTAGACCAGAGAGAGACCCAGTACTTC. Translated: CASSLDQRETQYF.

The chain links TRBV9 to TRBJ2-1; unclear D gene. V gave up 0 bases and J gave up 6 bases, with 10 bases separating them. This CDR3 contains 14 residues. The germline CDR1 and CDR2 sequences are SGDLS and YYNGEE. The CDR3 bases are TGTGCCAGCAGCGTAGGCCCGCCGCTCAATGAGCAGTTCTTC. This translates into CASSVGPPLNEQFF.

This chain links TRBV29-1 with TRBJ1-2, with D possibly matching TRBD1 (6 bases). V was shortened by 4 bases and J by 5 bases, with 26 bases between the two germline ends. Per the germline V gene, CDR1 is SQVTM and CDR2 is ANQGSEA. CDR3 length: 17 residues. The CDR3 loop reads CSVVSNPGEGLRYGYTF. DNA for the CDR3: TGCAGCGTTGTATCTAATCCAGGGGAGGGCCTAAGATATGGCTACACCTTC.

The chain has TRBV30 and TRBJ1-1, with D unclear. Per the germline V gene, CDR1 is GTSNPN and CDR2 is SVGIG (reference sequence). The CDR3 contains 16 residues. Trimming removed 4 bases at V and 4 bases at J, with 22 bases between. The CDR3 DNA reads TGTGCCTGGACCCCCTGGGGAAAAGAGAGAAGCACTGAAGCTTTCTTT. As protein: CAWTPWGKERSTEAFF.

There are a few counts of this clone. V usage is TRBV5-6 and J usage is TRBJ2-3, with 8 bases aligning to TRBD2. The trim removed 6 bases at V and 2 bases at J, leaving 5 bases unmatched. Germline CDR1 is SGHDT and CDR2 is YYEEEE. The CDR3 loop spans 14 amino acids. The CDR3 sequence: CASTNGGATDTQYF. CDR3 nucleotide sequence: TGTGCCAGCACGAACGGGGGGGCCACAGATACGCAGTATTTT.

The J gene is TRBJ2-5, the V gene TRBV29-1; D unclear. The germline V gene encodes CDR1 SQVTM and CDR2 ANQGSEA. The V end was cut by 7 bases, the J end by 6 bases, with 12 bases between. The CDR3 length is 11 residues. DNA of the CDR3: TGCAGCGCCCGGACGGACCAGACCCAGTACTTC. Its translation is CSARTDQTQYF.

The genes are TRBV7-2 and TRBJ1-1; the D gene is possibly TRBD1 (5 bases). Germline V gene lookup returns CDR1 SGHTA and CDR2 FQGNSA. The length of the CDR3 is 14 residues. Between the trimmed V and J ends, which lost 1 base and 6 bases, there was a span of 12 bases. The DNA for the CDR3 is TGTGCCAGCAGCTTAGACGTGGGGACGCCTGAAGCTTTCTTT. This encodes CASSLDVGTPEAFF.

This chain uses TRBV5-1 with TRBJ2-7, with TRBD1 matching 7 bases. This CDR3 is built from 13 residues. The germline gives CDR1 SGHRS, CDR2 YFSETQ. Losses at the gene ends were 4 bases for V and 7 bases for J; bases not matched to a gene: 8. CDR3 sequence (DNA): TGCGCCAGCAGCAGGGACAGATTGTGGGAGCAGTACTTC. Translated: CASSRDRLWEQYF.

The chain has TRBV6-6 and TRBJ1-1; D is unresolved. V lost 3 bases and J 4 bases, leaving 6 bases between the germline ends. CDR3 length equals 12 residues. In germline, CDR1 is MNHNY, CDR2 SVGAGI (reference sequence). CDR3 DNA sequence: TGTGCCAGCAGTTATGTGGCCACTGAAGCTTTCTTT. It yields the protein CASSYVATEAFF.

This rearrangement joins TRBV2 to TRBJ2-6, with D possibly matching TRBD2 (6 bases). Trimming shortened V by 4 bases and J by 2 bases, and 18 bases separated the two germline ends. Per the germline V gene, CDR1 is SNHLY and CDR2 is FYNNEI. The CDR3 has 18 residues. The CDR3: CASSGLGQGLAGANVLTF. Written as DNA, the CDR3 is TGTGCCAGCAGTGGCTTAGGGCAGGGACTTGCTGGGGCCAACGTCCTGACTTTC.

The V and J genes are TRBV5-6 and TRBJ1-4; 9 bases match TRBD1. The CDR3 contains 15 residues. With 4 bases clipped from V and 7 bases from J, the junction kept 8 bases outside the gene matches. From germline, CDR1 is SGHDT and CDR2 YYEEEE. This CDR3 is CASSPGQGWGEKLFF. The CDR3 region has the DNA TGTGCCAGCAGCCCGGGACAGGGCTGGGGTGAAAAACTGTTTTTT.

The CDR3 bases are TGTGCCAGCAGCCCCGATGTAGCGGGGACCGGGGAGCTGTTTTTT. It is translated as CASSPDVAGTGELFF. V is TRBV7-3 and J is TRBJ2-2, with 8 bases lining up with TRBD2. There are 15 residues in the CDR3. Germline CDR1 SGHTA, CDR2 FQGTGA. With 5 bases clipped from V and 5 bases from J, the junction kept 7 bases outside the gene matches.

The CDR3 region is CASSFLTSGSYEQYF. DNA of the CDR3: TGCGCCAGCAGCTTCTTGACTAGCGGCTCCTACGAGCAGTACTTC. J is TRBJ2-7 and V is TRBV5-1; 9 bases match TRBD2. With V trimmed by 2 bases and J by 0 bases, 3 bases remained unmatched. Per the germline V gene, CDR1 is SGHRS and CDR2 is YFSETQ. This CDR3 spans 15 amino acids.

CDR3 region: CASSTGSGANVLTF. CDR3 in DNA: TGTGCCAGCAGCACGGGGTCTGGGGCCAACGTCCTGACTTTC. The V gene is TRBV7-3, the J gene TRBJ2-6; possibly TRBD2 for D (5 bases). The CDR3 spans 14 residues. The germline V gene encodes CDR1 SGHTA and CDR2 FQGTGA. V lost 5 bases and J 1 base, leaving 6 bases between the germline ends.